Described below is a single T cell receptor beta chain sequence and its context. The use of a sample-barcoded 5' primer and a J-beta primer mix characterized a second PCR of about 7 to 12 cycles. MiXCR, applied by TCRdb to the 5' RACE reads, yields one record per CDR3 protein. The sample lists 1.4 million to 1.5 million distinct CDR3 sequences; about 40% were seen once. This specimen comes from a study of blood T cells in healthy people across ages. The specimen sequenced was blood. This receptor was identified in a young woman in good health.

DNA for the CDR3: TGTGCCAGCAGCCCACCCCCTGCGGGTCACACTGAAGCTTTCTTT. Translating it yields CASSPPPAGHTEAFF. V and J are TRBV3-1 and TRBJ1-1; D gene ambiguous. CDR3 length equals 15 residues. The V gene lost 4 bases and the J gene lost 3 bases, with 15 bases spanning the gap. CDR1 LGHDT and CDR2 YNNKEL come from the germline V gene (reference sequence).